Listed here is a single TCR beta chain. This sample is part of a study of chemoradiotherapy in HPV16-positive cancers. Germline V gene data show CDR1 as LGHNA and CDR2 as YSLEER. The CDR3 length is 18 residues. The V and J ends lost 0 bases and 7 bases respectively, with 21 bases between them. The protocol was immunoSEQ multiplex PCR, while the TCRdb copy is restricted to in-frame clones and leaves out a portion. The sample yields 29,000 or so clones, 90% to 95% seen once. The clonotype comes from a human donor with HPV-associated anogenital cancer. The rearrangement links TRBV4-3 to TRBJ2-2, with D hard to call. Sample: blood, taken from a patient who underwent chemoradiotherapy. The CDR3 here is CASSQDKGSGPAIGELFF. CDR3 nucleotide sequence: TGCGCCAGCAGCCAAGATAAGGGATCGGGCCCAGCCATCGGGGAGCTGTTTTTT.